This entry is about one TCR beta chain. This specimen belongs to a study of blood T cell repertoires in COVID-19. Study as a whole: The United States, Italy and Spain were the sources of the acute and convalescent COVID-19 samples. The cDNA or gDNA used as material had been derived from T cells, B-cell-depleted T cells, or PBMCs.

Authors' methods: Estimation of nucleated cell counts relied on the amplification of reference gene primers. TCRdb keeps only in-frame clones here, not all; method: immunoSEQ multiplex PCR. D and trimming come from the DNA, and the V and J calls and clone size come from that table. The table has around 170,000 clones, around 80% seen once. Trimming at V came to 8 bases and at J to 2 bases, leaving 17 bases not matched to a gene. CDR1 and CDR2 (germline): SGHRS, YFSETQ. This CDR3 spans 18 amino acids. The sequenced material came from peripheral blood. This clonotype was obtained from a man between 65 and 85 years old with active or convalescent COVID-19. The chain recombines TRBV5-1 with TRBJ1-5, with 9 bases lining up with TRBD1. CDR3 nucleotides: TGCGCCAGAACCCACGAACAGGGGGCGAGGAGTTGCAATCAGCCCCAGCATTTT. This sequence encodes CARTHEQGARSCNQPQHF.